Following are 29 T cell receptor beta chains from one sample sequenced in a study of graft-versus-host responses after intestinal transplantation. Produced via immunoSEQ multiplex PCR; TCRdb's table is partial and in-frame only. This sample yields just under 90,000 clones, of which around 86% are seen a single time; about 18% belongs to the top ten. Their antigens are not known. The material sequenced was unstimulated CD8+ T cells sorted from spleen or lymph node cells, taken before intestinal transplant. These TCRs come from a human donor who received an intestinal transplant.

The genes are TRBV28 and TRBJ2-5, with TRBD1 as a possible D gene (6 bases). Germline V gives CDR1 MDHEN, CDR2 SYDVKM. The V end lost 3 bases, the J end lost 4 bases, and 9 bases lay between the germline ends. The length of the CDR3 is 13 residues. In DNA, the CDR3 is TGTGCCAGCAGTTTTGTACAGGGAGAGACCCAGTACTTC. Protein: CASSFVQGETQYF.

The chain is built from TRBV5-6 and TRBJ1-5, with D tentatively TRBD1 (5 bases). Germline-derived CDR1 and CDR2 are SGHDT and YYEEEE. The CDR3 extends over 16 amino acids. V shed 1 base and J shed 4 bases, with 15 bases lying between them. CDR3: CASSLRGRGGNQPQHF. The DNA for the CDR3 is TGTGCCAGCAGCTTGAGGGGCCGAGGAGGTAATCAGCCCCAGCATTTT.

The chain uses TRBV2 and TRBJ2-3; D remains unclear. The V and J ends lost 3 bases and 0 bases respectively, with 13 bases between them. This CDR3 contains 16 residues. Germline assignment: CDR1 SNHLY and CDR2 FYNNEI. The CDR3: CASSELSSLSTDTQYF. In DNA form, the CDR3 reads TGTGCCAGCAGTGAGTTAAGCAGCCTCAGCACAGATACGCAGTATTTT.

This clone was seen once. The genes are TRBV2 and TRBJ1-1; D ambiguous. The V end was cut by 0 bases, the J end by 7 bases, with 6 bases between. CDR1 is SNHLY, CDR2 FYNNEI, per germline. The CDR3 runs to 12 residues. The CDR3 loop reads CASSEADLEAFF. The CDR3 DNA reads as TGTGCCAGCAGTGAAGCGGACCTTGAAGCTTTCTTT.

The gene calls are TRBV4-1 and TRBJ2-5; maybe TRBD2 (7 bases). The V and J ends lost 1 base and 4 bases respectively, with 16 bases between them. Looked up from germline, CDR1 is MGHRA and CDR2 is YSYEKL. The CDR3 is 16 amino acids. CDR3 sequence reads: CASSQARRGARETQYF. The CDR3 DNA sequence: TGCGCCAGCAGCCAAGCGCGTCGGGGGGCACGAGAGACCCAGTACTTC.

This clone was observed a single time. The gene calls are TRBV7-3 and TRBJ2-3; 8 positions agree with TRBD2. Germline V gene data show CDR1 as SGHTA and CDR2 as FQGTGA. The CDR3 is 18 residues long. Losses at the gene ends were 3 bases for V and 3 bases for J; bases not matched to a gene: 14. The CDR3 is CASSLLPGGPRGTDTQYF. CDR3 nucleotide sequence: TGTGCCAGCAGCTTGTTACCGGGAGGGCCAAGGGGTACAGATACGCAGTATTTT.

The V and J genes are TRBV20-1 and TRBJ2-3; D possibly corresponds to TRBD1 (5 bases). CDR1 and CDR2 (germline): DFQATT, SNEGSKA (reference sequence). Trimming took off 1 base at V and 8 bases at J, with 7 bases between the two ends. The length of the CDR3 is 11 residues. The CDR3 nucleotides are TGCAGTGCTAGAGTCCAGGGTACGCAGTATTTT. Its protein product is CSARVQGTQYF.

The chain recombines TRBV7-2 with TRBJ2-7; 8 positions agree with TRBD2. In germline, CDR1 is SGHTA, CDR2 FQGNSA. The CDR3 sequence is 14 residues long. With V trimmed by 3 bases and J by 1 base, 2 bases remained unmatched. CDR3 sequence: CASSFSGTSYEQYF. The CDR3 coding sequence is TGTGCCAGCAGCTTTAGCGGGACTTCCTACGAGCAGTACTTC.

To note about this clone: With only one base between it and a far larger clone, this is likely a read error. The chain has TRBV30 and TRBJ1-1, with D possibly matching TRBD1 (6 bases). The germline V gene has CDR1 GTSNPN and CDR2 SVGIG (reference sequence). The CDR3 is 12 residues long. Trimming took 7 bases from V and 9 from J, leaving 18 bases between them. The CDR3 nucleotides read TGTGCCTTTGACAGGTATATGTCGCAAGCTTTCTTT. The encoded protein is CAFDRYMSQAFF. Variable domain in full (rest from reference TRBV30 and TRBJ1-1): SQTIHQWPATLVQPVGSPLSLECTVEGTSNPNLYWYRQAAGRGLQLLFYSVGIGQISSEVPQNLSASRPQDRQFILSSKKLLLSDSGFYLCAFDRYMSQAFFGQGTRLTVV.

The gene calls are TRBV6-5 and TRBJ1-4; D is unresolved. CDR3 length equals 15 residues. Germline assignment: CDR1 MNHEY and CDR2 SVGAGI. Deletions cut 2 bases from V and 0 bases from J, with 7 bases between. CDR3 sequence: CASSYRGATNEKLFF. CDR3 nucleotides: TGTGCCAGCAGTTACAGAGGAGCAACTAATGAAAAACTGTTTTTT.

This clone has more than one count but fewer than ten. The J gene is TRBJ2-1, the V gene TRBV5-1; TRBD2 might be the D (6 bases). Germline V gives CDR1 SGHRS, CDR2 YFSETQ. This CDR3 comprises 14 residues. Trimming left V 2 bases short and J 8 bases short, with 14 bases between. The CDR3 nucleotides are TGCGCCAGCAGCTTTCCGGGAGAAGCCGATGAGCAGTTCTTC. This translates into CASSFPGEADEQFF.

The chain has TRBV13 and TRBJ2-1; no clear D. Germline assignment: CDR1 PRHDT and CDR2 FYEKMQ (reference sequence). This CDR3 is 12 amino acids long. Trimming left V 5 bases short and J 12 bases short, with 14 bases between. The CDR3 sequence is CASSLPDRGQFF. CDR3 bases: TGTGCCAGCAGCCTTCCTGACCGTGGGCAGTTCTTC. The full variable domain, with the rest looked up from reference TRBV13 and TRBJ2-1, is AAGVIQSPRHLIKEKRETATLKCYPIPRHDTVYWYQQGPGQDPQFLISFYEKMQSDKGSIPDRFSAQQFSDYHSELNMSSLELGDSALYFCASSLPDRGQFFGPGTRLTVL.

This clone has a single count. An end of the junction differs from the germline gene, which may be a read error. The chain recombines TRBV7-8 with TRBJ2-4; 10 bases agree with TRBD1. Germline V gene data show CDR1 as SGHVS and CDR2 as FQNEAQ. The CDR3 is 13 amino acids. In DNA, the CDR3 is TGTGCCAGCAGCTTAGAGTTAAAGGACAGGGGGAACTTC. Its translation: CASSLELKDRGNF.

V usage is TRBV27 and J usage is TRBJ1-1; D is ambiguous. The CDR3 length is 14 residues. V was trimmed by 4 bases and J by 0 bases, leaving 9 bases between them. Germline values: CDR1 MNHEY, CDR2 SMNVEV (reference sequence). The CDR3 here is CASSSERVNTEAFF. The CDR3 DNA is TGTGCCAGCAGTTCCGAGAGGGTGAACACTGAAGCTTTCTTT.

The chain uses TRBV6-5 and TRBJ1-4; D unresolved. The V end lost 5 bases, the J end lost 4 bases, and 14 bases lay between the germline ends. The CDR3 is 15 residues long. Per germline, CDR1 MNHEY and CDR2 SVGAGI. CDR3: CASSPTPGDNEKLFF. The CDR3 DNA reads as TGTGCCAGCAGTCCTACTCCGGGAGATAATGAAAAACTGTTTTTT.

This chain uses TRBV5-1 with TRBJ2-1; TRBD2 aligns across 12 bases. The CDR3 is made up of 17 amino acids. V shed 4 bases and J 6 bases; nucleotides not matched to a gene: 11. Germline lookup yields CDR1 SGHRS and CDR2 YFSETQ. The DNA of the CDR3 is TGCGCCAGCAGCCCCTTGACTAGCGGGAGCTATATCAATGAGCAGTTCTTC. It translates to CASSPLTSGSYINEQFF. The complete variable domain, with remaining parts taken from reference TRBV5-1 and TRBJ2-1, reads KAGVTQTPRYLIKTRGQQVTLSCSPISGHRSVSWYQQTPGQGLQFLFEYFSETQRNKGNFPGRFSGRQFSNSRSEMNVSTLELGDSALYLCASSPLTSGSYINEQFFGPGTRLTVL.

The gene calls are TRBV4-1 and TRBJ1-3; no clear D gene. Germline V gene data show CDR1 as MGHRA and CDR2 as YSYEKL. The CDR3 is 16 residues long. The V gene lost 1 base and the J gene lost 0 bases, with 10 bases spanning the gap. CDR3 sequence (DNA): TGCGCCAGCAGCCAAGTCTCTAAAAGCTCTGGAAACACCATATATTTT. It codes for CASSQVSKSSGNTIYF.

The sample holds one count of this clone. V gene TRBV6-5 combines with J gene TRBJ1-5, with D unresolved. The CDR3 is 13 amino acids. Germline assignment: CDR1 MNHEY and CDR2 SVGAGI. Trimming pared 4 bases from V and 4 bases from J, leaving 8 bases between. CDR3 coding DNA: TGTGCCAGCAGTTTACTCAGTAATCAGCCCCAGCATTTT. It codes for CASSLLSNQPQHF.

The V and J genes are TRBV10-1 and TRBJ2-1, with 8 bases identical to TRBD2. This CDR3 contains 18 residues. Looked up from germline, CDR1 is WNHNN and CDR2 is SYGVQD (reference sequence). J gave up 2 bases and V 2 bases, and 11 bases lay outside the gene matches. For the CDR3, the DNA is TGCGCCAGCAGTGAGATCAGCGCGGGGGGCAATACCTACAATGAGCAGTTCTTC. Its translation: CASSEISAGGNTYNEQFF.

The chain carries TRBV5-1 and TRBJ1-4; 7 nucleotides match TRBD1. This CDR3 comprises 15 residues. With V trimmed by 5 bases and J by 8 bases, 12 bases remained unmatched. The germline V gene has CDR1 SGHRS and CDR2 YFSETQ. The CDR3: CASSRGDRVREKLFF. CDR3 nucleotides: TGCGCCAGCAGTCGCGGTGACAGGGTTCGCGAAAAACTGTTTTTT.

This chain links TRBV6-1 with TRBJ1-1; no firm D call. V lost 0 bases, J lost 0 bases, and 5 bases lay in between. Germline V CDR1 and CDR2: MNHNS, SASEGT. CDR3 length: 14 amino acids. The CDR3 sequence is CASSEAPVNTEAFF. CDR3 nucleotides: TGTGCCAGCAGTGAAGCCCCCGTGAACACTGAAGCTTTCTTT.

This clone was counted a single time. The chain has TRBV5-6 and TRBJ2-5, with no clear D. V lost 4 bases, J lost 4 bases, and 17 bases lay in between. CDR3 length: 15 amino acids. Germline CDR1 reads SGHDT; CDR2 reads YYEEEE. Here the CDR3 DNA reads TGTGCCAGCAGCCCCGTGTTGAGGAACCGAGAGACCCAGTACTTC. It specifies CASSPVLRNRETQYF.

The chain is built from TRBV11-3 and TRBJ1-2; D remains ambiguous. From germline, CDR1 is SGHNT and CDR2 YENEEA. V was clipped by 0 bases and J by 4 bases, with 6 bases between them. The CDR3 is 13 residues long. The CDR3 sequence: CASSLEGIYGYTF. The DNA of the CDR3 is TGTGCCAGCAGCTTAGAAGGGATCTATGGCTACACCTTC.

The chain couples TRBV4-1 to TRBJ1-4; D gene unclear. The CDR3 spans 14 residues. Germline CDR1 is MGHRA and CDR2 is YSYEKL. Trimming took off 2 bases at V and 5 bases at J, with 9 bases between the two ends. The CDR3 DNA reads TGCGCCAGCAGCCAAATCGCCAGGAATGAAAAACTGTTTTTT. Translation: CASSQIARNEKLFF.

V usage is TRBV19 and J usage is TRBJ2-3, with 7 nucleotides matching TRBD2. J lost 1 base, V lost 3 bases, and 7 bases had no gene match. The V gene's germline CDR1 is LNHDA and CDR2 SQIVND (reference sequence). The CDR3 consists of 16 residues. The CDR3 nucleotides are TGTGCCAGTAGTATCTTTGAGGGGAGGGGCACAGATACGCAGTATTTT. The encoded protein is CASSIFEGRGTDTQYF.

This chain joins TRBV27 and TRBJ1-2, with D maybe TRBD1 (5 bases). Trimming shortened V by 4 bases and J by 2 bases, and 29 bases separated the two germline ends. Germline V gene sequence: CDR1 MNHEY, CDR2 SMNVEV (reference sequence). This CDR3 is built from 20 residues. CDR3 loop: CASSSRDAQLWLHPNYGYTF. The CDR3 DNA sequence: TGTGCCAGCAGTTCCCGGGACGCCCAACTATGGCTACACCCCAACTATGGCTACACCTTC.

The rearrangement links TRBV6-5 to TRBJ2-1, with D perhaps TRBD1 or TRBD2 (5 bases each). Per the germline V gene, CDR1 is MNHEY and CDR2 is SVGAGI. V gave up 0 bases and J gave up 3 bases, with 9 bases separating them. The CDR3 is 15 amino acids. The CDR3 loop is CASSYSGVSYNEQFF. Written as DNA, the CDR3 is TGTGCCAGCAGTTACTCGGGGGTCAGCTACAATGAGCAGTTCTTC.

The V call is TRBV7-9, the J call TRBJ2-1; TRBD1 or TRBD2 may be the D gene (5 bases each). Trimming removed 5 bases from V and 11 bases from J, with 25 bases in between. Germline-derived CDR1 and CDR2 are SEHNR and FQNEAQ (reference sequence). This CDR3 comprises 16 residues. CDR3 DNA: TGTGCCAGCAGCCCCCAAGAGGGGTCCCCCGAGGACAAGCAGTTCTTC. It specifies CASSPQEGSPEDKQFF.

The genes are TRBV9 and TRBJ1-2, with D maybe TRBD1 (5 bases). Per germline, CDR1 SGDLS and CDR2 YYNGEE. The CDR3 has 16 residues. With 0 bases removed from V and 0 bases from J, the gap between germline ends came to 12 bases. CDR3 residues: CASSVVAGRPNYGYTF. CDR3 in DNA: TGTGCCAGCAGCGTAGTGGCAGGGCGTCCTAACTATGGCTACACCTTC.